The clone carrying this TCR beta chain was observed many times. Its antigen is currently unknown. The data originate from a study of regulatory T cells in long-lasting Graves disease. Study findings and constraints: Small sample size may have lowered accuracy.

Arm-PCR of CDR3 regions and iRepertoire HTBI primers were used to build TCR beta libraries. TCRdb reprocessed the multiplex PCR reads with MiXCR, giving one entry per CDR3 protein. The sample has roughly 470,000 distinct CDR3 sequences, around 21% seen once; the top ten hold 7.8%. As to time point: persistent/refractory GD, antithyroid drugs over 5 years with positive TRAb. PBMC RNA served as the TCR library source. V shed 6 bases and J 4 bases; nucleotides not matched to a gene: 4. The CDR3 length is 13 residues. Germline V CDR1 and CDR2: MNHNS, SASEGT. This receptor was identified in a female donor with Graves disease. The sequencing here drew on peripheral blood mononuclear cells (PBMCs), taken when the disease was refractory, from a patient treated with antithyroid drugs. The chain has TRBV6-1 and TRBJ1-1; TRBD1 matches 8 bases. CDR3 region: CASRSGGFTEAFF. CDR3 in DNA: TGTGCCAGCAGGTCAGGGGGCTTCACTGAAGCTTTCTTT.